The 5 T cell receptor beta chains below all came from one sample that was sequenced in a study of T cell repertoires in cytomegalovirus infection. TCRdb reanalysed the reads using MiXCR and keeps one entry per CDR3 protein. The data hold over 250,000 distinct CDR3 sequences, with under 30% observed a single time. The sample was PBMCs. These receptors were taken from a human donor in good health (CMV status not recorded). Some clones in this sample may be carry-over from other donors' samples.

Concerning this clonotype: One junction end does not reproduce the germline sequence, and a read error may be involved. The chain combines TRBV28 with TRBJ2-5; the D is unclear. Germline assignment: CDR1 MDHEN and CDR2 SYDVKM. This CDR3 has 11 amino acids. Here the CDR3 reads CTSSDQETQYF. The CDR3 region has the DNA TGTACCAGCAGCGACCAAGAGACCCAGTACTTC.

This clonotype came up many times. The V gene is TRBV7-6, the J gene TRBJ1-1; TRBD1 matches 10 bases. This CDR3 spans 18 amino acids. V shed 1 base, J shed 5 bases, and the junction held 13 bases outside the gene matches. The germline V gene has CDR1 SGHVS and CDR2 FNYEAQ. The CDR3 DNA reads TGTGCCAGCAGCTTAGGGGGGACAGGGGTAGAGGGGCGGACTGAAGCTTTCTTT. Its protein is CASSLGGTGVEGRTEAFF.

This clonotype was seen a handful of times. CDR3 loop: CASSFQGTAGNTIYF. CDR3 in DNA: TGTGCCAGCAGTTTCCAGGGGACAGCTGGAAACACCATATATTTT. V and J are TRBV12-3 or TRBV12-4 and TRBJ1-3; 7 bases align to TRBD1. The CDR3 consists of 15 residues. V trimming: 3 bases; J trimming: 2 bases; junction bases outside the gene matches: 4.

As DNA, the CDR3 is TGTGCCAGCAGTTCTGATCTTATTCCCTCCTACAATGAGCAGTTCTTC. Its translation is CASSSDLIPSYNEQFF. The V and J genes are TRBV12-3 or TRBV12-4 and TRBJ2-1; D unclear. V was shortened by 4 bases and J by 0 bases, with 13 bases between the two germline ends. The CDR3 has 16 amino acids.

The V call is TRBV29-1, the J call TRBJ2-1; D is ambiguous. Trimming shortened V by 3 bases and J by 5 bases, and 8 bases separated the two germline ends. The CDR3 totals 12 residues. CDR1 and CDR2 (germline): SQVTM, ANQGSEA. The CDR3 protein is CSVDAVNNEQFF. Written as DNA, the CDR3 is TGCAGCGTTGACGCGGTTAACAATGAGCAGTTCTTC.